The clone carrying this T cell receptor (beta chain) has a handful of counts. These data are taken from a study of blood T cell repertoires in COVID-19. Study in general: From the United States, Italy and Spain came samples of acute and convalescent COVID-19. PBMCs, B-cell-depleted T cells, or T cells provided the cDNA or gDNA that made up the material.

Original processing notes: Estimates of nucleated cell counts were drawn from the amplification of reference gene primers. Clones were read by immunoSEQ multiplex PCR, and TCRdb kept only the in-frame ones, dropping some. That table furnishes V, J and clone size, whereas the DNA furnished D and trimming. The data contain a few hundred thousand clones, 80% to 90% of them singletons. Sequencing was done on a sample of peripheral blood. This TCR was sampled from a woman aged 50 to 60 who had recovered from COVID-19.

DNA of the CDR3: TGTGCCAGCAGTACGGGACAGGGGGCAGACGGCTACACCTTC. The encoded protein is CASSTGQGADGYTF. The chain is built from TRBV6-6 and TRBJ1-2; TRBD1 matches at 12 bases. From germline, CDR1 is MNHNY and CDR2 SVGAGI (reference sequence). Losses at the gene ends were 5 bases for V and 8 bases for J; bases not matched to a gene: 6. The CDR3 runs to 14 residues.